One T cell receptor beta chain is described in this entry. Antigen specificity is unknown. The CDR3 runs to 16 residues. V dropped 3 bases and J dropped 3; count of bases not matched to a gene: 6. CDR1 is DFQATT and CDR2 is SNEGSKA in the germline V gene (reference sequence). A single record per CDR3 protein comes from TCRdb applying MiXCR to the 5' RACE reads. The table includes 500,000 to 650,000 distinct CDR3 sequences, about 13% detected once. This sample is drawn from a study of T cells after yellow fever vaccination. The study's findings and limits: Faster peaking, at day 5 versus 15, marked a secondary response that was weaker. Across the CD4 and CD8 compartments, a small share of clonotypes was present in both.

This TCR was sampled from a man aged 30 to 45 who received the YFV17D yellow fever vaccine. The sequences come from PBMCs, collected on the day of the yellow fever booster vaccination. The rearrangement joins TRBV20-1 to TRBJ2-1; 12 bases are a match to TRBD2. As DNA, the CDR3 is TGCAGTGCTAGGACTAGCGGGAGTGCGCGCTACAATGAGCAGTTCTTC. It codes for CSARTSGSARYNEQFF.